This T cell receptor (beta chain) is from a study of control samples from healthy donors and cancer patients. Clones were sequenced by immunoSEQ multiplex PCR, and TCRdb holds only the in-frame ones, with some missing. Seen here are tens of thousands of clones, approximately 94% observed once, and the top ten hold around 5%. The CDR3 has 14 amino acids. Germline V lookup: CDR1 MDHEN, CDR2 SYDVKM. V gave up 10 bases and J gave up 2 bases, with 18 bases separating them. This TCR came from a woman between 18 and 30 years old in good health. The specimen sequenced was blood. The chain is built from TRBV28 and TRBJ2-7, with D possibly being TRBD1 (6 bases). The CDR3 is CATLTGTLTYEQYF. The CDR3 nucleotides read TGTGCCACCCTAACAGGGACGCTCACCTACGAGCAGTACTTC.